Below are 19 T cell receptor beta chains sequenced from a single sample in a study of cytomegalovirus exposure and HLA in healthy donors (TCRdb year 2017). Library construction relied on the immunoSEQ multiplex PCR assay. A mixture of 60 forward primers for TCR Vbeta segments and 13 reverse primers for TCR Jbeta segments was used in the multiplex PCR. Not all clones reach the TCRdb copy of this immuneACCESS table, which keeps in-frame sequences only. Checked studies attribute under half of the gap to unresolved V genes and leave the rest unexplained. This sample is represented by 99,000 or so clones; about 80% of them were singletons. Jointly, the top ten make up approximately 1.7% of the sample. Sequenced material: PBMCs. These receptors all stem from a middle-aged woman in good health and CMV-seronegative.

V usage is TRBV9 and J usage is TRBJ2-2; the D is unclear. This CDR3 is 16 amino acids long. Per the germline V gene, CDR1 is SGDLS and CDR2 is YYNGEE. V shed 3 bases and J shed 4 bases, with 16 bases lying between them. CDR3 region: CASSDPRTPITGELFF. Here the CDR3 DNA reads TGTGCCAGCAGCGACCCCAGAACCCCGATCACCGGGGAGCTGTTTTTT.

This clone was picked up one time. This CDR3 reads CASSSPQEFGYTF. CDR3 nucleotide sequence: TGTGCCAGCAGCTCACCCCAGGAATTTGGCTACACCTTC. The chain joins TRBV7-2 to TRBJ1-2; D unclear. Germline-derived CDR1 and CDR2 are SGHTA and FQGNSA. CDR3 length: 13 amino acids. Trimming left V 4 bases short and J 7 bases short, with 13 bases between.

The CDR3 is CASSLGAGNSNQPQHF. CDR3 sequence (DNA): TGCGCCAGCAGCTTGGGGGCAGGGAACAGCAATCAGCCCCAGCATTTT. The rearrangement uses TRBV5-1 and TRBJ1-5; D is possibly TRBD1 (5 bases). Trimming left V 0 bases short and J 1 base short, with 11 bases between. Germline CDR1 reads SGHRS; CDR2 reads YFSETQ. The CDR3 has 16 residues.

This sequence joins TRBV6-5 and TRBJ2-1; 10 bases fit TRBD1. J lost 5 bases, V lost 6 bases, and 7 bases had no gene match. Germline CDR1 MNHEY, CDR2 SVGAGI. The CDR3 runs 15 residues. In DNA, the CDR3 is TGTGCCAGCAGAAAGGGACAGGGGCCAAACAATGAGCAGTTCTTC. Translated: CASRKGQGPNNEQFF.

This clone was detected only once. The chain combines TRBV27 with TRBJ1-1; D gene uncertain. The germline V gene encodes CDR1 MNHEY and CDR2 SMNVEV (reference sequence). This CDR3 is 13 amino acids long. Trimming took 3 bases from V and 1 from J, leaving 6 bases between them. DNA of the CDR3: TGTGCCAGCAGTTTGGAGGGGAACACTGAAGCTTTCTTT. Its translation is CASSLEGNTEAFF.

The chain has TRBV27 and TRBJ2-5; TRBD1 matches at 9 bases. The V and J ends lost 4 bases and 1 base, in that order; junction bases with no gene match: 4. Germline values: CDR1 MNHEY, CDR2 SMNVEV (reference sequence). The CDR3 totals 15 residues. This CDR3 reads CASSSGTGFQETQYF. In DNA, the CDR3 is TGTGCCAGCAGTTCCGGGACAGGGTTCCAAGAGACCCAGTACTTC.

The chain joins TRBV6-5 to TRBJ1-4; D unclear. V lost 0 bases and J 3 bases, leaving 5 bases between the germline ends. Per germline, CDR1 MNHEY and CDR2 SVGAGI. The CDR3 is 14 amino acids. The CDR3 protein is CASSYSRANEKLFF. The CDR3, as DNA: TGTGCCAGCAGTTACTCGAGGGCTAATGAAAAACTGTTTTTT.

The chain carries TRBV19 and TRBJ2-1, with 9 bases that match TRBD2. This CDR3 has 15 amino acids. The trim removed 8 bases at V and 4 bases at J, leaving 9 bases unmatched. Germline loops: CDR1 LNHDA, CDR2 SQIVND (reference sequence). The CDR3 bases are TGTGCCAGTGAAATCGTAGCGGGAGCGTACAATGAGCAGTTCTTC. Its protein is CASEIVAGAYNEQFF.

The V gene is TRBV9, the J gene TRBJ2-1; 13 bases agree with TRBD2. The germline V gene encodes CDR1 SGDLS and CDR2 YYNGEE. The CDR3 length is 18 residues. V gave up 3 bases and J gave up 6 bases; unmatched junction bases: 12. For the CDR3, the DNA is TGTGCCAGCAGCGAGAGGGGGACTAGCGGGACCCTCGGCAATGAGCAGTTCTTC. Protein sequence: CASSERGTSGTLGNEQFF. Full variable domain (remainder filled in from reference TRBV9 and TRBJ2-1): DSGVTQTPKHLITATGQRVTLRCSPRSGDLSVYWYQQSLDQGLQFLIQYYNGEERAKGNILERFSAQQFPDLHSELNLSSLELGDSALYFCASSERGTSGTLGNEQFFGPGTRLTVL.

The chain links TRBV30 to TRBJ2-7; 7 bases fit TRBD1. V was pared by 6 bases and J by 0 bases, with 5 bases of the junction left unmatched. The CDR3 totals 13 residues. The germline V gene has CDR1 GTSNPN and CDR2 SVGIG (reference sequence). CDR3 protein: CACKDRSSYEQYF. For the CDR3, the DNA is TGTGCCTGCAAGGACAGGAGCTCCTACGAGCAGTACTTC.

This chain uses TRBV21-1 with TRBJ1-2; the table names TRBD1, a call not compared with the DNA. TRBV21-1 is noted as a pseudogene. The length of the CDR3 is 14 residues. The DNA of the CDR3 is TGTGCCAGCAGCGGCCCGGACAGGTACTATGGCTACACCTTC. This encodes CASSGPDRYYGYTF.

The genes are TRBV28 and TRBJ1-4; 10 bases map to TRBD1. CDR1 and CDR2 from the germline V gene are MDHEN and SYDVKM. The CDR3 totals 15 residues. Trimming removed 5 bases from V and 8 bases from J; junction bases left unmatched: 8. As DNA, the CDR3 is TGTGCCAGCAGTCCGAGAGGGACAGGGGACGAAAAACTGTTTTTT. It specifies CASSPRGTGDEKLFF.

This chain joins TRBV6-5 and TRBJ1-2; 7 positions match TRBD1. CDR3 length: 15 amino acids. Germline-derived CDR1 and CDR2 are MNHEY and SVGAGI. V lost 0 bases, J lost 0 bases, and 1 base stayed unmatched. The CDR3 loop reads CASSYSDRSNYGYTF. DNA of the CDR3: TGTGCCAGCAGTTACTCGGACAGGTCTAACTATGGCTACACCTTC.

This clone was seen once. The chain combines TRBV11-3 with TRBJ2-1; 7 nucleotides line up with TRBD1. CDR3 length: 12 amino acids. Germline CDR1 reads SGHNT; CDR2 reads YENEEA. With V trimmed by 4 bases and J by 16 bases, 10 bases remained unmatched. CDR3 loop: CASSSLNRGIFF. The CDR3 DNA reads TGTGCCAGCAGCTCGCTTAACAGGGGAATTTTCTTC.

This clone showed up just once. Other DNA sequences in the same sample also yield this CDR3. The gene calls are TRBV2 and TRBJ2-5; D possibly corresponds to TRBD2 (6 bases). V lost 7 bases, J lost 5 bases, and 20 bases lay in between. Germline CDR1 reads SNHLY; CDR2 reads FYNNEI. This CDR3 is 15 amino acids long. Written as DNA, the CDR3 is TGTGCCAGCACCCAGAGGTACGCGGGAATTGAGACCCAGTACTTC. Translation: CASTQRYAGIETQYF.

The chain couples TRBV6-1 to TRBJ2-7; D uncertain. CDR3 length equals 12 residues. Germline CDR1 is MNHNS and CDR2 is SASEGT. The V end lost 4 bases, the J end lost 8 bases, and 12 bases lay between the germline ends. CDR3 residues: CASSAAQLKQYF. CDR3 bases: TGTGCCAGCAGTGCCGCTCAACTGAAGCAGTACTTC.

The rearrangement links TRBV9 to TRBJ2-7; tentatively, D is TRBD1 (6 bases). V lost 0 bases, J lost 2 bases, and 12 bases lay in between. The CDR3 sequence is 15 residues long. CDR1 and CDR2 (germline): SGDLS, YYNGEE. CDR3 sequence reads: CASSVGLGQPYEQYF. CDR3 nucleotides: TGTGCCAGCAGCGTAGGGCTTGGACAGCCCTACGAGCAGTACTTC. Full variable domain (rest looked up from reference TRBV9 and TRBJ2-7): DSGVTQTPKHLITATGQRVTLRCSPRSGDLSVYWYQQSLDQGLQFLIQYYNGEERAKGNILERFSAQQFPDLHSELNLSSLELGDSALYFCASSVGLGQPYEQYFGPGTRLTVT.

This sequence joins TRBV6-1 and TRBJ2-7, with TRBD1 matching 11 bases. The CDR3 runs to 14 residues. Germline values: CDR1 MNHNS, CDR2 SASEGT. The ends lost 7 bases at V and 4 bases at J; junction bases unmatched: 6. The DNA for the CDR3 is TGTGCCAGCACAAAGGACAGGGGGCAATACGAGCAGTACTTC. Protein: CASTKDRGQYEQYF.

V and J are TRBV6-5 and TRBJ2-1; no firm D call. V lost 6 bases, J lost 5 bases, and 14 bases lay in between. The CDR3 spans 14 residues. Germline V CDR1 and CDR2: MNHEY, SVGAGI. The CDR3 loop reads CASSAGSLHNEQFF. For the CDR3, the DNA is TGTGCCAGCAGCGCCGGTTCGCTTCACAATGAGCAGTTCTTC.